This T cell receptor (beta chain) derives from a study of T-cell memory formation after mild COVID-19. Findings and limits, study-wide: Whether second-wave clones peaking at day 37 were SARS-CoV-2 specific went unconfirmed. Contracting CD8+ clones were enriched in EMRA, CD4+ mainly in CM and EM.

This clonotype was observed a handful of times. The antigen is not known. Deletions cut 6 bases from V and 5 bases from J, with 19 bases between. Germline V gives CDR1 DFQATT, CDR2 SNEGSKA (reference sequence). The CDR3 consists of 15 residues. After 5'RACE with constant-segment primers, TCR alpha and TCR beta cDNA libraries carrying sample barcodes and UMIs were obtained. TCRdb re-analysed the 5' RACE reads in MiXCR, keeping a single row per CDR3 protein. Of roughly 400,000 distinct CDR3 sequences detected, roughly 26% appear once; the ten largest clones hold around 9.5%. The sample consisted of PBMCs or a T cell subset sorted from them (not recorded which). The clonotype comes from an adult woman who had mild COVID-19 (a few samples of this study predate the infection). Cell type and time point are not known. V and J are TRBV20-1 and TRBJ2-2; possibly TRBD1 or TRBD2 for D (6 bases each). For the CDR3, the DNA is TGCAGTGCCGGTTCTGGGGCGGGGACAACCGGGGAGCTGTTTTTT. This sequence encodes CSAGSGAGTTGELFF.